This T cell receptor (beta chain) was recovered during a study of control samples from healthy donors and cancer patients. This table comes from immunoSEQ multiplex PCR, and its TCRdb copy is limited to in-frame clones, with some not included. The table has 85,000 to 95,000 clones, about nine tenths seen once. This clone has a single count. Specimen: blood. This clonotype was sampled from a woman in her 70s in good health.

The CDR3 protein is CASSFRRDTEAFF. CDR3 nucleotides: TGCGCCAGCAGCTTTAGGCGCGACACTGAAGCTTTCTTT. The V call is TRBV5-1, the J call TRBJ1-1; D gene uncertain. The CDR3 loop spans 13 amino acids. V shed 2 bases and J shed 3 bases, with 8 bases lying between them. Germline V gene lookup returns CDR1 SGHRS and CDR2 YFSETQ.